This TCR beta chain was found in a study of neoadjuvant nivolumab and ipilimumab in lung cancer. Sequencing used immunoSEQ multiplex PCR; TCRdb keeps in-frame clones, though not all of them. This table holds 25,000 to 35,000 clones, 75% to 85% found once. CDR3 size: 16 residues. V lost 2 bases and J 6 bases, leaving 23 bases between the germline ends. The germline V gene encodes CDR1 GTSNPN and CDR2 SVGIG (reference sequence). Comment on this clone: Antigen unknown.

General study results and limits: From pretherapy to surgery, tumor richness and clonality rose with dual therapy. A small number of samples were TCR sequenced. TCR clonality did not significantly correlate with pathologic tumor regression.

This sequence originates from an adult with non-small cell lung cancer. The chain links TRBV30 to TRBJ2-7, with D perhaps assigned TRBD1 or TRBD2 (5 bases each). The sample consisted of tumor tissue, taken after neoadjuvant nivolumab, alone or with ipilimumab, at or shortly before surgery. The CDR3 sequence: CAWSPEWGTLRREQYF. CDR3 bases: TGTGCCTGGAGTCCCGAGTGGGGGACCCTCCGGCGCGAGCAGTACTTC.